A selection of T cell receptor beta chains follows, all from one sample in a study of shared clonotypes between healthy human individuals. Generated by immunoSEQ multiplex PCR, the TCRdb table keeps only in-frame clones and is missing some. Altogether 1,400,000 or so clones are present, 98% to 99% being singletons, with the ten largest covering roughly 0.35%. Sequencing was carried out using naive CD4+ T cells sorted from blood. The receptors here all came from a man aged 30 to 39 in good health. The CDR3 runs from the conserved cysteine through the conserved F or W. The D gene is left open where the match is weak. The listing skips clone size in some rows; elsewhere it reads once, few, many or a size class.

clone_size,j_call,v_call,d_call,cdr3_aa,cdr3_nt
NA,TRBJ1-4,TRBV30,NA,CAWSPGLEEKLFF,TGTGCCTGGAGCCCGGGGCTCGAAGAAAAACTGTTTTTT
NA,TRBJ2-6,TRBV6-1,NA,CASSIRVPGANVLTF,TGTGCCAGCAGTATCAGGGTCCCTGGGGCCAACGTCCTGACTTTC
NA,TRBJ2-7,TRBV7-2,NA,CASSLAVLALYEQYF,TGTGCCAGCAGCTTAGCAGTCCTAGCACTCTACGAGCAGTACTTC
once,TRBJ2-7,TRBV10-3,TRBD2,CAVGVARLAGVEYEQYF,TGTGCCGTCGGGGTCGCCAGGCTAGCGGGAGTGGAGTACGAGCAGTACTTC
once,TRBJ2-3,TRBV5-1,NA,CASSSASAGTDTQYF,TGCGCCAGCAGTTCCGCTAGCGCGGGCACAGATACGCAGTATTTT
NA,TRBJ2-4,TRBV18,TRBD1,CASSPGQGGKNIQYF,TGTGCCAGCTCACCCGGACAGGGTGGCAAAAACATTCAGTACTTC
NA,TRBJ2-3,TRBV5-4,TRBD2,CASSSVAGSEADTQYF,TGTGCCAGCAGCAGTGTAGCGGGATCCGAGGCAGATACGCAGTATTTT
NA,TRBJ1-1,TRBV13,TRBD1,CASSLGQGYTEAFF,TGTGCCAGCAGCTTAGGACAGGGGTACACTGAAGCTTTCTTT
NA,TRBJ2-7,TRBV5-6,TRBD2,CASSLEGLGSYEQYF,TGTGCCAGCAGCTTGGAGGGACTAGGATCCTACGAGCAGTACTTC
NA,TRBJ2-3,TRBV6-5,TRBD2,CASSYYRLAGADTQYF,TGTGCCAGCAGTTACTACCGACTAGCGGGAGCGGATACGCAGTATTTT
NA,TRBJ2-3,TRBV5-1,NA,CASSAAGDTQYF,TGCGCCAGCAGCGCCGCGGGCGATACGCAGTATTTT
NA,TRBJ2-6,TRBV25-1,TRBD1,CASSQGQFNSGANVLTF,TGTGCCAGCAGCCAGGGACAGTTCAACTCTGGGGCCAACGTCCTGACTTTC
NA,TRBJ2-1,TRBV5-5,NA,CASSLGLALRISYNEQFF,TGTGCCAGCAGCTTGGGTCTAGCGCTACGTATCTCCTACAATGAGCAGTTCTTC
NA,TRBJ2-1,TRBV7-2,NA,CASSLVAGFFPNEQFF,TGTGCCAGCAGCTTAGTGGCGGGATTTTTCCCCAATGAGCAGTTCTTC
once,TRBJ2-5,TRBV5-4,NA,CASSLRHTKETQYF,TGTGCCAGCAGCTTGAGACATACCAAAGAGACCCAGTACTTC
NA,TRBJ1-4,TRBV7-9,TRBD1,CASSLGTGEKLFF,TGTGCCAGCAGCTTAGGGACAGGTGAAAAACTGTTTTTT
NA,TRBJ2-7,TRBV5-4,NA,CASRKGGTDSYEQYF,TGTGCCAGCAGGAAGGGCGGGACAGACTCCTACGAGCAGTACTTC
NA,TRBJ1-5,TRBV28,TRBD1,CASSQYRDREGQPQHF,TGTGCCAGCAGCCAATATAGGGACAGGGAAGGACAGCCCCAGCATTTT
NA,TRBJ2-1,TRBV15,NA,CATSSFSSAYNEQFF,TGTGCCACCAGCAGTTTCAGCTCAGCCTACAATGAGCAGTTCTTC
NA,TRBJ2-5,TRBV5-6,TRBD1,CASSLLQGAGETQYF,TGTGCCAGCAGCTTGCTCCAGGGGGCGGGAGAGACCCAGTACTTC
NA,TRBJ1-5,TRBV7-2,TRBD1,CASNQGQGGNQPQHF,TGTGCCAGCAACCAGGGACAGGGTGGGAATCAGCCCCAGCATTTT
NA,TRBJ2-3,TRBV5-4,TRBD2,CASSPELLAGGTDTQYF,TGTGCCAGCAGCCCCGAGCTACTAGCGGGAGGGACAGATACGCAGTATTTT
NA,TRBJ1-2,TRBV6-4,NA,CASSNQDNYGYTF,TGTGCCAGCAGTAACCAGGACAACTATGGCTACACCTTC
NA,TRBJ2-7,TRBV19,NA,CASSNSKKGPHYEQYF,TGTGCCAGTAGCAACTCTAAAAAGGGACCGCACTACGAGCAGTACTTC
NA,TRBJ1-1,TRBV4-1,NA,CASSQVHHTEAFF,TGCGCCAGCAGCCAAGTTCATCACACTGAAGCTTTCTTT
NA,TRBJ1-4,TRBV2,NA,CATLEGRGNEKLFF,TGTGCCACCCTCGAGGGACGAGGTAATGAAAAACTGTTTTTT
NA,TRBJ2-7,TRBV18,TRBD2,CASSHDIGGDNNEQYF,TGTGCCAGCTCACACGATATCGGGGGGGACAACAACGAGCAGTACTTC
NA,TRBJ1-1,TRBV5-1,NA,CASSFGGGTEAFF,TGCGCCAGCAGCTTTGGGGGAGGAACTGAAGCTTTCTTT
NA,TRBJ2-2,TRBV7-6,TRBD2,CASSPAGGYGGELFF,TGTGCCAGCAGCCCAGCGGGAGGGTACGGCGGGGAGCTGTTTTTT
NA,TRBJ2-7,TRBV2,TRBD2,CASSEALHVAGVRVEQYF,TGTGCCAGCAGTGAAGCGCTTCATGTTGCGGGAGTACGGGTCGAGCAGTACTTC
once,TRBJ2-7,TRBV4-3,NA,CASSQPVDRLHLDEQYF,TGCGCCAGCAGCCAACCCGTGGACAGACTCCATCTGGACGAGCAGTACTTC
NA,TRBJ1-2,TRBV25-1,NA,CASSPWGAGYGYTF,TGTGCCAGCTCTCCTTGGGGGGCAGGTTATGGCTACACCTTC
once,TRBJ1-1,TRBV28,NA,CASSFSLGGGPLNTEAFF,TGTGCCAGCAGTTTTTCTTTGGGGGGCGGCCCATTGAACACTGAAGCTTTCTTT
NA,TRBJ2-1,TRBV30,TRBD2,CAWSVLAGALFTNEQFF,TGTGCCTGGAGTGTACTAGCGGGAGCCCTTTTCACAAATGAGCAGTTCTTC
NA,TRBJ2-1,TRBV29-1,NA,CSVHGVVNEQFF,TGCAGCGTACACGGGGTGGTGAATGAGCAGTTCTTC
NA,TRBJ2-1,TRBV18,TRBD2,CASYHGGGGSSYNEQFF,TGTGCCAGCTACCACGGGGGTGGCGGGAGCTCCTACAATGAGCAGTTCTTC
once,TRBJ2-5,TRBV5-6,NA,CASSLLTVETQYF,TGTGCCAGCAGCTTGCTGACGGTGGAGACCCAGTACTTC
NA,TRBJ2-5,TRBV7-9,NA,CASTRRELQETQYF,TGTGCCAGCACCCGAAGGGAATTACAAGAGACCCAGTACTTC
NA,TRBJ1-5,TRBV11-2,NA,CASSLPSSQRYSNQPQHF,TGTGCCAGCAGCTTACCCTCGTCGCAGAGATATAGCAATCAGCCCCAGCATTTT
NA,TRBJ1-3,TRBV6-6,NA,CASSYGGSGNTIYF,TGTGCCAGCAGTTACGGGGGGAGCGGAAACACCATATATTTT
NA,TRBJ1-2,TRBV7-9,NA,CASSFLKSYGYTF,TGTGCCAGCAGCTTTTTGAAATCCTATGGCTACACCTTC
NA,TRBJ2-7,TRBV30,NA,CAWGELYEQYF,TGTGCCTGGGGGGAGTTGTACGAGCAGTACTTC
NA,TRBJ2-7,TRBV18,TRBD2,CASSPLRGTSGRADEQYF,TGTGCCAGCTCACCCCTCCGCGGGACTAGCGGGAGGGCTGACGAGCAGTACTTC
NA,TRBJ2-1,TRBV30,TRBD2,CAWTPGLGLGEQFF,TGTGCCTGGACCCCGGGACTAGGATTGGGTGAGCAGTTCTTC
NA,TRBJ2-1,TRBV6-4,TRBD2,CATALSGSSYNEQFF,TGTGCCACCGCGCTTAGCGGGAGTTCCTACAATGAGCAGTTCTTC
NA,TRBJ1-1,TRBV28,NA,CASSPGFSWDTEAFF,TGTGCCAGCAGTCCAGGGTTTAGCTGGGACACTGAAGCTTTCTTT
NA,TRBJ2-7,TRBV25-1,TRBD2,CASSVLIAGGYEQYF,TGTGCCAGCAGTGTTTTGATAGCGGGGGGCTACGAGCAGTACTTC
NA,TRBJ2-6,TRBV9,NA,CASSLSGDGANVLTF,TGTGCCAGCAGCCTCTCAGGGGATGGGGCCAACGTCCTGACTTTC
NA,TRBJ1-2,TRBV6-4,TRBD1,CASSVSTGANYGYTF,TGTGCCAGCAGTGTTTCGACAGGGGCTAACTATGGCTACACCTTC
NA,TRBJ2-1,TRBV7-8,TRBD2,CASSPRSGSRDEQFF,TGTGCCAGCAGCCCACGTAGCGGGAGTCGGGATGAGCAGTTCTTC
NA,TRBJ2-1,TRBV7-2,NA,CASSFADGPYNEQFF,TGTGCCAGCAGCTTCGCGGACGGCCCTTACAATGAGCAGTTCTTC
NA,TRBJ2-3,TRBV7-8,NA,CASSSDSGTDTQYF,TGTGCCAGCAGCTCTGATAGCGGCACAGATACGCAGTATTTT
NA,TRBJ2-1,TRBV5-1,TRBD2,CASSFPSGMINEQFF,TGCGCCAGCAGCTTTCCTAGCGGGATGATCAATGAGCAGTTCTTC
NA,TRBJ1-2,TRBV28,TRBD1,CASTRGGGADYGYTF,TGTGCCAGCACCCGGGGAGGGGGCGCTGACTATGGCTACACCTTC